Included here is one T cell receptor beta chain sequence, with context. Naive CD8 cells, CD45RO-negative and positively selected for CCR7, excluded terminally differentiated effector memory CD45RA+ cells. This sample is drawn from a study of shared clonotypes between healthy human individuals. Study overall: A few men and a couple of women, aged 18 to 49, were donors.

The deep-level immunoSEQ assay was used. Here immunoSEQ multiplex PCR was the method, and the copy in TCRdb shows in-frame clones only, minus some. The sample gives about 2 million clones, 85% to 95% of which show up once; 0.9% to 1.5% is in the top ten. The CDR3 length is 14 residues. CDR1 is MNHEY, CDR2 SMNVEV, per germline (reference sequence). V was shortened by 4 bases and J by 4 bases, with 13 bases between the two germline ends. This rearrangement joins TRBV27 to TRBJ1-1; D remains unclear. Input material: naive CD8+ T cells sorted from blood. The receptor's source is a man aged 18 to 35 in good health. In nucleotides, the CDR3 is TGTGCCAGCAGTTATAGGGATGAGGGCACTGAAGCTTTCTTT. This gives the protein CASSYRDEGTEAFF.